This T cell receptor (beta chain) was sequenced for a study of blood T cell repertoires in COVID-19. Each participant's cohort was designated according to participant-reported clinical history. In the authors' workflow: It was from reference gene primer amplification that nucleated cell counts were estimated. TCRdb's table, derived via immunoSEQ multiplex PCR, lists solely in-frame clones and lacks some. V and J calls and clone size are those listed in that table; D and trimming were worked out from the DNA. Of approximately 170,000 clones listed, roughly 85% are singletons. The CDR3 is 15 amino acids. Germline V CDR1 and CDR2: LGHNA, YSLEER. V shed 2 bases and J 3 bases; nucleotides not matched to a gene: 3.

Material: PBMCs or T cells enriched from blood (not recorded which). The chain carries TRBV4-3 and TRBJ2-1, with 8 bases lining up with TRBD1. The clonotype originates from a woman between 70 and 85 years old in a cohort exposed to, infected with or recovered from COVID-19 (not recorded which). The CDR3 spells CASSQRQGRYNEQFF. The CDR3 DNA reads TGCGCCAGCAGCCAACGACAGGGGCGCTACAATGAGCAGTTCTTC.